This T cell receptor beta chain originates from a study of CD8+ T cells in alopecia areata. Between the trimmed V and J ends, which lost 0 bases and 8 bases, there was a span of 7 bases. CDR3 length equals 13 residues. Germline loops: CDR1 LNHNV, CDR2 YYDKDF (reference sequence). Sequencing used cDNA as its template, made by extracting RNA and reverse transcribing it. Using immunoSEQ multiplex PCR, the repertoire was profiled, and TCRdb retains in-frame clones only, with some absent. Of about 210,000 clones in the sample, 50% to 75% are singletons; the top ten hold around 4.2%. Indicated treatment: oral pan-JAK inhibitor, 5-10 mg twice daily.

The material was CD4+ T cells sorted from blood, obtained at week 4, from a patient treated with tofacitinib. The chain couples TRBV15 to TRBJ2-2; the D gene is possibly TRBD1 (5 bases). The sequence was collected from a human donor with alopecia areata. CDR3 DNA sequence: TGTGCCACCAGCAGAGATAGGACAGGGGAGCTGTTTTTT. This gives the protein CATSRDRTGELFF.